This TCR beta chain was sequenced during a study of tumor-infiltrating lymphocytes in primary liver carcinoma. TCR beta cDNA came from approximately 0.55 ug total RNA, primed with a constant-region primer. Nested multiplex PCR, run for three rounds with slightly modified ARM-PCR, yielded TCR beta libraries. Amplification in the first two PCR rounds was performed using TRBV1-TRBV30 forward primers and a C-beta reverse primer for about 10 cycles each. TCRdb re-analysed the multiplex PCR reads in MiXCR, keeping a single row per CDR3 protein. The repertoire holds 95,000 to 100,000 distinct CDR3 sequences, with around 66% as singletons. On this clonotype itself: The target antigen is unknown. A junction end diverges from the germline sequence, so it may reflect a read error.

Findings and limits, study-wide: Tumor-adjacent and tumor-blood pairs displayed less overlap than did pairs of tumor regions.

This CDR3 comprises 15 residues. Germline CDR1 MNHEY, CDR2 SVGAGI. Co-extracted RNA and DNA came from roughly 21-30 mg of unsorted bulk tissue. Surgical resection treated primary liver carcinoma in the patients. The rearrangement joins TRBV6-5 to TRBJ2-2; 8 bases line up with TRBD2. This TCR was recovered from a woman in her fifties or sixties with primary liver carcinoma and hepatitis B virus infection. Sequences were obtained from liver tumor tissue from sampling region 2. The subset denotes: tumor region T2, inferior pole. Here the CDR3 reads CASSSLREVTGELFF. CDR3 in DNA: TGTGCCAGCAGCTCCTTGCGGGAGGTTACCGGAGAGCTGTTTTTT.